The 10 T cell receptor beta chains listed next were all sequenced from one sample in a study of beta chain features in type 1 diabetes. Isolated RNA was reverse transcribed in full, so expressed TCRB transcripts were sequenced. TCRdb's copy holds only in-frame clones and misses some; the assay was immunoSEQ multiplex PCR. Among almost 350,000 clones listed, roughly 8% were seen once. The specimen was central memory CD4+ T cells from blood. These receptors were collected from a woman younger than 30 in good health.

A few counts support this clone. The chain links TRBV28 to TRBJ1-2; no clear D. Germline loops: CDR1 MDHEN, CDR2 SYDVKM. Trimming took 6 bases from V and 6 from J, leaving 11 bases between them. This CDR3 contains 12 residues. CDR3 residues: CASRTVIDGYTF. In DNA, the CDR3 is TGTGCCAGCAGGACGGTCATTGATGGCTACACCTTC.

This clone turned up a few times. This chain connects TRBV6-1 to TRBJ2-6; D remains ambiguous. CDR1 and CDR2 (germline): MNHNS, SASEGT. Trimming shortened V by 3 bases and J by 0 bases, and 6 bases separated the two germline ends. The CDR3 is 15 residues long. The CDR3 protein is CASSEVPSGANVLTF. The CDR3 DNA sequence: TGTGCCAGCAGTGAGGTCCCCTCTGGGGCCAACGTCCTGACTTTC.

V gene TRBV29-1 combines with J gene TRBJ2-3; D is ambiguous. This CDR3 has 14 residues. The germline V and J ends were trimmed by 3 bases and 1 base, with 11 bases remaining between them. Looked up from germline, CDR1 is SQVTM and CDR2 is ANQGSEA. In nucleotides, the CDR3 is TGCAGCGTTGATCAGGATTCGGGCACAGATACGCAGTATTTT. Translation: CSVDQDSGTDTQYF.

This clone has only a few counts. The rearrangement uses TRBV28 and TRBJ1-2, with 9 bases identical to TRBD1. CDR1 is MDHEN, CDR2 SYDVKM, per germline. The CDR3 is 14 residues long. V trimming: 3 bases; J trimming: 14 bases; junction bases outside the gene matches: 13. The CDR3 is CASSLIQGAPTWTF. CDR3 DNA sequence: TGTGCCAGCAGTTTGATACAGGGGGCGCCCACGTGGACCTTC.

V is TRBV18 and J is TRBJ2-5; a weak D match, TRBD1 (5 bases). Germline loops: CDR1 KGHSH, CDR2 LQKENI. Deletions cut 2 bases from V and 2 bases from J, with 12 bases between. This CDR3 has 15 residues. The CDR3 coding sequence is TGTGCCAGCTCACCAAACCAGGCAGGGCAAGAGACCCAGTACTTC. It translates to CASSPNQAGQETQYF.

This clone occurred a few times. V gene TRBV6-1 combines with J gene TRBJ2-5; D may correspond to TRBD1 or TRBD2 (5 bases each). The V and J ends lost 4 bases and 7 bases respectively, with 19 bases between them. Germline values: CDR1 MNHNS, CDR2 SASEGT. The CDR3 spans 15 residues. CDR3 loop: CASSAAQSGLGTQYF. As DNA, the CDR3 is TGTGCCAGCAGTGCCGCCCAATCGGGGCTTGGGACCCAGTACTTC.

This clone was observed many times. The genes are TRBV10-3 and TRBJ2-7; perhaps TRBD2 as D (6 bases). This CDR3 contains 13 residues. The V gene's germline CDR1 is ENHRY and CDR2 SYGVKD. The V end lost 7 bases, the J end lost 5 bases, and 15 bases lay between the germline ends. CDR3 bases: TGTGCCATCAACCAGGTGGGAGGCCACGAGCAGTACTTC. It translates to CAINQVGGHEQYF.

The V call is TRBV7-2, the J call TRBJ2-2; tentative D call: TRBD2 (5 bases). The V gene's germline CDR1 is SGHTA and CDR2 FQGNSA. The CDR3 length is 16 residues. Trimming pared 5 bases from V and 0 bases from J, leaving 13 bases between. The CDR3 nucleotides are TGTGCCAGCAGCCTAGGGAGCGGAGCGAACACCGGGGAGCTGTTTTTT. This sequence encodes CASSLGSGANTGELFF.

A few counts support this clone. The chain combines TRBV19 with TRBJ2-1; the D call may be TRBD1 or TRBD2 (5 bases each). From germline, CDR1 is LNHDA and CDR2 SQIVND (reference sequence). V was trimmed by 4 bases and J by 7 bases, leaving 20 bases between them. The CDR3 spans 16 residues. The CDR3 nucleotides are TGTGCCAGTAGTAGAAAGGGCCTTCGGGACCTTAATGAGCAGTTCTTC. It encodes CASSRKGLRDLNEQFF.

The chain couples TRBV2 to TRBJ2-1, with TRBD2 matching 8 bases. CDR3 length: 14 residues. V trimming: 5 bases; J trimming: 5 bases; junction bases outside the gene matches: 5. Germline loops: CDR1 SNHLY, CDR2 FYNNEI. CDR3 in DNA: TGTGCCAGCAGTTTAATAGCGGGGAACAATGAGCAGTTCTTC. This translates into CASSLIAGNNEQFF.